The entry below describes one T cell receptor (beta chain). Its antigen is unidentified. The data were produced by immunoSEQ multiplex PCR, yet TCRdb's version contains in-frame clones alone and is incomplete. The profile shows about 110,000 clones, 85% to 95% of them singletons. Sampling of blood occurred at baseline, cycle 4 day 1, and cycle 7 day 1. This sample was included in a study of OX40 agonist ivuxolimab in advanced cancers. The overall study: Hepatocellular carcinoma, melanoma, renal cell or head and neck cancer was diagnosed in the dose-escalation patients. Study-wide results and caveats: At doses 0.1 to 3.0 mg/kg, CD4+ and CD8+ clones expanded. The antigens recognized by the expanded peripheral T cells, that is their antigen specificity, were not determined.

The sequence was collected from an adult with an advanced solid tumor such as melanoma, head and neck, liver or kidney cancer. Specimen: CD4+ or CD8+ T cells sorted from blood, collected in a trial of the OX40 agonist ivuxolimab.

The CDR3 coding sequence is TGTGCCAGCTCACCCCGGGACGGTAATGAAAAACTGTTTTTT. Protein sequence: CASSPRDGNEKLFF. The gene calls are TRBV18 and TRBJ1-4; tentative D call: TRBD1 (5 bases). Germline V CDR1 and CDR2: KGHSH, LQKENI. The CDR3 is 14 residues long. Trimming left V 3 bases short and J 4 bases short, with 9 bases between.